These T cell receptor beta chains were read from a single sample in a study of cytomegalovirus exposure and HLA in healthy donors. Clones were sequenced by immunoSEQ multiplex PCR, and TCRdb holds only the in-frame ones, with some missing. This sample carries around 92,000 clones, 75% to 85% of them seen once, and the ten largest clones take 2% to 2.5%. The sample was PBMCs. The receptors stem from a man in his late teens or twenties in good health and CMV-seronegative. CDR3s include the opening cysteine and the closing phenylalanine or tryptophan. A D gene is named only where the DNA matches it firmly. Clone size is shown for a subset of rows, as once, few, many or a class of expanded clone.

D: TRBD2; size: .; V: TRBV7-9; J: TRBJ2-1; DNA: TGTTCCAGCAGCTTGTTCCCCCTCCGGCGGGGGTTAAGGGGTGAGCAGTTCTTC; CDR3: CSSSLFPLRRGLRGEQFF
D: TRBD2; size: .; V: TRBV5-4; J: TRBJ2-5; DNA: TGTGCCAGCAGCTTGGGGGGAGCGGGGAACCTCCAAGAGACCCAGTACTTC; CDR3: CASSLGGAGNLQETQYF
D: TRBD2; size: .; V: TRBV4-2; J: TRBJ2-1; DNA: TGTGCCAGCAGCCCTTTAGCGGGGAGGGAAAACAATGAGCAGTTCTTC; CDR3: CASSPLAGRENNEQFF
D: TRBD1; size: .; V: TRBV29-1; J: TRBJ1-1; DNA: TGCAGCGTCGAGGGACAGAGGAACACTGAAGCTTTCTTT; CDR3: CSVEGQRNTEAFF
D: TRBD1; size: .; V: TRBV30; J: TRBJ2-5; DNA: TGTGCCTGGAGTGTGGGGGTGAGGGGGCAATCAGAGACCCAGTACTTC; CDR3: CAWSVGVRGQSETQYF
D: TRBD2; size: .; V: TRBV5-5; J: TRBJ2-7; DNA: TGTGCCAGCAGCTTGGATAGCGGGGGGGCCTCCTACGAGCAGTACTTC; CDR3: CASSLDSGGASYEQYF
D: .; size: once; V: TRBV19; J: TRBJ1-1; DNA: TGTGCCAGTAGTATGTCCCGGGGCACTGAAGCTTTCTTT; CDR3: CASSMSRGTEAFF
D: TRBD1; size: .; V: TRBV9; J: TRBJ1-2; DNA: TGTGCCAGCAGCGGAGCCGGGACAGATCTCAGGGGCTACACCTTC; CDR3: CASSGAGTDLRGYTF
D: .; size: .; V: TRBV10-3; J: TRBJ2-7; DNA: TGTGCCATCAGTGAGCCAACAGACCCTTTCAACGAGCAGTACTTC; CDR3: CAISEPTDPFNEQYF
D: .; size: .; V: TRBV12-1; J: TRBJ2-2; DNA: TGTGCCAGCAGCCTAACCGGGACAACGAACACCGGGGAGCTGTTTTTT; CDR3: CASSLTGTTNTGELFF